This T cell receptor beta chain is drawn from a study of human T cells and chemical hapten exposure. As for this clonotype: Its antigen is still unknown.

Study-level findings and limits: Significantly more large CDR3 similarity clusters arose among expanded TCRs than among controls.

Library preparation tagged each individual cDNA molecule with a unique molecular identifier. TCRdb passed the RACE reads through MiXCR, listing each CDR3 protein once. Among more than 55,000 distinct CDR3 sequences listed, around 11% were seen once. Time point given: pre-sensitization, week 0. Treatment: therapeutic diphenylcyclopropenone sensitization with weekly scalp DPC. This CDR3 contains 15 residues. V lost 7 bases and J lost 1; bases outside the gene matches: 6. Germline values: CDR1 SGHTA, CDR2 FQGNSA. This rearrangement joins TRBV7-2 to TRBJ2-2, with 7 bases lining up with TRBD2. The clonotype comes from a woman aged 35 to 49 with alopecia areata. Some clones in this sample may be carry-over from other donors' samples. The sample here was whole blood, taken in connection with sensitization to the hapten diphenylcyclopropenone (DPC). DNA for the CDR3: TGTGCCAGCACCAAGGGACTACTGAACACCGGGGAGCTGTTTTTT. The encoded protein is CASTKGLLNTGELFF. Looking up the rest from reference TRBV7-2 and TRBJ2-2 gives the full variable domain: GAGVSQSPSNKVTEKGKDVELRCDPISGHTALYWYRQSLGQGLEFLIYFQGNSAPDKSGLPSDRFSAERTGGSVSTLTIQRTQQEDSAVYLCASTKGLLNTGELFFGEGSRLTVL.